The rows below give T cell receptor beta chains drawn from one sample of a study of patients and donors after allogeneic stem cell transplantation. TCRdb called the RT-PCR reads again in MiXCR, with one record for every CDR3 protein. The top ten clones hold less than 8.5% of a sample with about 410,000 distinct CDR3 sequences, more than 15% of them seen once. The specimen was blood, either unsorted or a sorted T cell fraction (not recorded which). The receptors here all came from a human donor who was either an allogeneic HSCT recipient or a stem cell or donor lymphocyte infusion donor (not recorded which). It is not recorded whose cells these are; they may come from a transplant donor. Both conserved end residues are part of each CDR3. Fields, in order: J gene, CDR3 length, D gene, clone size, V gene, CDR3 DNA, CDR3 protein. The D gene is left open where the match is weak. The listing skips clone size in some rows; elsewhere it reads once, few, many or a size class.

J: TRBJ2-3; length: 18; D: .; size: .; V: TRBV11-1; DNA: TGTGCCAGCAGCTTAGTCCCGGCGGGACTCCTACGCACAGATACGCAGTATTTT; CDR3: CASSLVPAGLLRTDTQYF
J: TRBJ1-6; length: 15; D: .; size: many; V: TRBV4-2; DNA: TGTGCCAGCAGCCAAGATCTGAGGACAGCTTTGGCCCTCCACTTT; CDR3: CASSQDLRTALALHF
J: TRBJ2-2; length: 17; D: TRBD2; size: once; V: TRBV6-5; DNA: TGTGCCAGCAGTTACGACCCCCCTGCGGGGGGGCCCGGGGAGCTGTTTTTT; CDR3: CASSYDPPAGGPGELFF
J: TRBJ1-5; length: 15; D: .; size: .; V: TRBV19; DNA: TGTGCCAGTACCCCTGAGGCAGGGCCCGGTCAGCCCCAGCATTTT; CDR3: CASTPEAGPGQPQHF
J: TRBJ1-4; length: 14; D: .; size: many; V: TRBV7-2; DNA: TGTGCCAGCACCCCCAGTGGACGGGGTGAAAAACTGTTTTTT; CDR3: CASTPSGRGEKLFF
J: TRBJ1-4; length: 15; D: TRBD1; size: few; V: TRBV29-1; DNA: TGCAGCGTGAGCGGGACAGGGTCAACTAATGAAAAACTGTTTTTT; CDR3: CSVSGTGSTNEKLFF
J: TRBJ2-1; length: 15; D: .; size: .; V: TRBV11-2; DNA: TGTGCCAGCAGCTTAGAGGCAGCAGGCTACAATGAGCAGTTCTTC; CDR3: CASSLEAAGYNEQFF
J: TRBJ1-1; length: 16; D: .; size: .; V: TRBV7-2; DNA: TGTGCCAGCAGCTTAGTGGAGCAGACAGTGAACACTGAAGCTTTCTTT; CDR3: CASSLVEQTVNTEAFF
J: TRBJ2-6; length: 14; D: .; size: .; V: TRBV5-1; DNA: TGCGCCAGCCGGGGCCTGTCTGGGGCCAACGTCCTGACTTTC; CDR3: CASRGLSGANVLTF
J: TRBJ2-3; length: 16; D: .; size: few; V: TRBV4-3; DNA: TGCGCCAGCAGCCAAGTCTCAGCGGGTGTCGCAGATACGCAGTATTTT; CDR3: CASSQVSAGVADTQYF
J: TRBJ1-1; length: 14; D: .; size: many; V: TRBV6-2/TRBV6-3; DNA: TGTGCCAGCAACGTGGGGGCCCGGAGGATTGAAGCTTTCTTT; CDR3: CASNVGARRIEAFF
J: TRBJ1-1; length: 13; D: .; size: .; V: TRBV15; DNA: TGTGCCACCAGCAGCACAGAGAACACTGAAGCTTTCTTT; CDR3: CATSSTENTEAFF
J: TRBJ2-3; length: 14; D: .; size: .; V: TRBV27; DNA: TGTGCCAGCGGCGACGGGGATGGTATAGATACGCAGTATTTT; CDR3: CASGDGDGIDTQYF
J: TRBJ2-5; length: 16; D: .; size: many; V: TRBV5-6; DNA: TGTGCCAGCACCAACCTCCGGGGAGCCATCCAAGAGACCCAGTACTTC; CDR3: CASTNLRGAIQETQYF
J: TRBJ2-7; length: 14; D: .; size: .; V: TRBV5-1; DNA: TGCGCCAGCAGCTCCCGGGCCTCCTCCTACGAGCAGTACTTC; CDR3: CASSSRASSYEQYF
J: TRBJ2-7; length: 19; D: .; size: .; V: TRBV27; DNA: TGTGCCAGCAGTTACTCATGGCTCAGGGGTCCTCTCCCTTCCTACGAGCAGTACTTC; CDR3: CASSYSWLRGPLPSYEQYF
J: TRBJ1-2; length: 14; D: TRBD1; size: few; V: TRBV27; DNA: TGTGCCAGCAGTGGGAGGACAGGCGGAGGAGGCTACACCTTC; CDR3: CASSGRTGGGGYTF
J: TRBJ2-7; length: 14; D: .; size: many; V: TRBV7-2; DNA: TGTGCCAGCAGAAAAGCGGTCCCCTCCTACGAGCAGTACTTC; CDR3: CASRKAVPSYEQYF
J: TRBJ2-5; length: 16; D: TRBD2; size: .; V: TRBV3-1; DNA: TGTGCCAGCAGCCGTAGCGGGAGCAGGGTAGGGGAGACCCAGTACTTC; CDR3: CASSRSGSRVGETQYF
J: TRBJ1-2; length: 14; D: .; size: few; V: TRBV5-1; DNA: TGCGCCAGCAGGGGGACAAAAATGACCTATGGCTACACCTTC; CDR3: CASRGTKMTYGYTF
J: TRBJ1-3; length: 17; D: TRBD1; size: .; V: TRBV10-3; DNA: TGTGCCATCAGTCCGACAGGGGCCGCCAACTCTGGAAACACCATATATTTT; CDR3: CAISPTGAANSGNTIYF
J: TRBJ1-1; length: 14; D: TRBD1; size: .; V: TRBV5-1; DNA: TGCGCCAGCAGCGTACAGGGGGCGAGGACTGAAGCTTTCTTT; CDR3: CASSVQGARTEAFF
J: TRBJ2-2; length: 12; D: .; size: many; V: TRBV12-3/TRBV12-4; DNA: TGTGCCAGCAGACTAGGGAGCGGGGAGCTGTTTTTT; CDR3: CASRLGSGELFF
J: TRBJ2-6; length: 15; D: .; size: .; V: TRBV5-1; DNA: TGCGCCAGCTCCCCGAGGAGCTCTGGGGCCAACGTCCTGACTTTC; CDR3: CASSPRSSGANVLTF
J: TRBJ2-2; length: 18; D: TRBD2; size: many; V: TRBV4-1; DNA: TGCGCCAGCAGCCACGGTATAGCGGGGGGCCCTTACACCGGGGAGCTGTTTTTT; CDR3: CASSHGIAGGPYTGELFF
J: TRBJ2-7; length: 13; D: .; size: .; V: TRBV7-2; DNA: TGTGCCAGCAGATCCCGGCGACCCTACGAGCAGTACTTC; CDR3: CASRSRRPYEQYF
J: TRBJ2-1; length: 13; D: .; size: few; V: TRBV27; DNA: TGTGCCAGCAGTTTTGGATACAGGAATGAGCAGTTCTTC; CDR3: CASSFGYRNEQFF
J: TRBJ1-6; length: 13; D: .; size: many; V: TRBV12-3/TRBV12-4; DNA: TGTGCCAGCAGTTTAAGGTTCGAAGCACCCCTCCACTTT; CDR3: CASSLRFEAPLHF
J: TRBJ2-2; length: 16; D: .; size: .; V: TRBV3-1; DNA: TGTGCCAGCAGCCAAGATAGGTGGGGGAACACCGGGGAGCTGTTTTTT; CDR3: CASSQDRWGNTGELFF
J: TRBJ1-6; length: 14; D: .; size: many; V: TRBV7-9; DNA: TGTGCCAGCAGCTTACGGCAGTATAATTCACCCCTCCACTTT; CDR3: CASSLRQYNSPLHF
J: TRBJ1-3; length: 16; D: TRBD1; size: few; V: TRBV10-3; DNA: TGTGCCATCAGTGGAGGGACAGGGAGAGCTGGAAACACCATATATTTT; CDR3: CAISGGTGRAGNTIYF
J: TRBJ2-5; length: 15; D: .; size: .; V: TRBV7-8; DNA: TGTGCCAGCAGCTTGGGGCGGGACAGACAAGAGACCCAGTACTTC; CDR3: CASSLGRDRQETQYF
J: TRBJ2-7; length: 13; D: TRBD2; size: few; V: TRBV3-1; DNA: TGTGCCAGCTCAGCGGGAGGGCGCCTCGAGCAGTACTTC; CDR3: CASSAGGRLEQYF
J: TRBJ1-5; length: 13; D: .; size: few; V: TRBV7-9; DNA: TGTGCCAGCAGCTTCGGCGTCGCTCAGCCCCAGCATTTT; CDR3: CASSFGVAQPQHF
J: TRBJ1-6; length: 16; D: .; size: few; V: TRBV6-1; DNA: TGTGCCAGCAGACCGACAGCTGATAACCATAATTCACCCCTCCACTTT; CDR3: CASRPTADNHNSPLHF
J: TRBJ1-4; length: 14; D: .; size: few; V: TRBV20-1; DNA: TGCAGTGCTAGAGATCCGACAGGAGTTGAAAAACTGTTTTTT; CDR3: CSARDPTGVEKLFF
J: TRBJ2-5; length: 14; D: TRBD2; size: .; V: TRBV6-1; DNA: TGTGCCAGCAGTCGGACTAGCGGGAGAGAGACCCAGTACTTC; CDR3: CASSRTSGRETQYF
J: TRBJ2-5; length: 14; D: TRBD1; size: .; V: TRBV20-1; DNA: TGCAGTGCTAGCCGGGACAGACGTCAAGAGACCCAGTACTTC; CDR3: CSASRDRRQETQYF
J: TRBJ1-2; length: 13; D: TRBD1; size: .; V: TRBV13; DNA: TGTGCCAGCAGTTCCAGGGGGGAAGATGGCTACACCTTC; CDR3: CASSSRGEDGYTF
J: TRBJ2-5; length: 13; D: .; size: .; V: TRBV19; DNA: TGTGCCAGTAGTATAATAGAGAGAGAGACCCAGTACTTC; CDR3: CASSIIERETQYF
J: TRBJ1-1; length: 14; D: TRBD1; size: .; V: TRBV5-1; DNA: TGCGCCAGCAGGGGACAGGTTGGAGGGGCTGAAGCTTTCTTT; CDR3: CASRGQVGGAEAFF
J: TRBJ1-2; length: 14; D: .; size: .; V: TRBV5-1; DNA: TGCGCCAGCAGCTTCGGACCCGGGGGCCATGGCTACACCTTC; CDR3: CASSFGPGGHGYTF
J: TRBJ2-3; length: 13; D: .; size: .; V: TRBV5-1; DNA: TGCGCCAGCAGCTTGTTCATCACAGATACGCAGTATTTT; CDR3: CASSLFITDTQYF
J: TRBJ2-2; length: 16; D: TRBD2; size: .; V: TRBV28; DNA: TGTGCCAGCAGTTTAAGTCGCGGGGGAGGGACCGGGGAGCTGTTTTTT; CDR3: CASSLSRGGGTGELFF
J: TRBJ1-1; length: 15; D: .; size: .; V: TRBV4-3; DNA: TGCGCCAGCAGCCAACAAACCGCGGTGACATCTGAAGCTTTCTTT; CDR3: CASSQQTAVTSEAFF
J: TRBJ1-5; length: 12; D: .; size: many; V: TRBV12-3/TRBV12-4; DNA: TGTGCCACCGCGACCGGCAGGGAGCCCCAGCATTTT; CDR3: CATATGREPQHF
J: TRBJ1-3; length: 15; D: .; size: .; V: TRBV5-1; DNA: TGCGCCAGCAGCTTGGCTAGGGCCTCTGGAAACACCATATATTTT; CDR3: CASSLARASGNTIYF
J: TRBJ1-4; length: 14; D: .; size: .; V: TRBV20-1; DNA: TGCAGTGTTGCCAGGCTGACAACTAATGAAAAACTGTTTTTT; CDR3: CSVARLTTNEKLFF
J: TRBJ2-5; length: 14; D: .; size: .; V: TRBV3-1; DNA: TGTGCCAGCAGCCAAGCGGGTCGACAAGAGACCCAGTACTTC; CDR3: CASSQAGRQETQYF
J: TRBJ2-1; length: 15; D: TRBD1; size: .; V: TRBV4-3; DNA: TGCGCCAGCAGCCAAGAGGGACAGGGGTACATTGAGCAGTTCTTC; CDR3: CASSQEGQGYIEQFF
J: TRBJ2-5; length: 13; D: .; size: few; V: TRBV19; DNA: TGTGCCAGCAAAGAAAGGGGCCGAGAGACCCAGTACTTC; CDR3: CASKERGRETQYF